Listed below are T cell receptor beta chains from one sample, sequenced in a study of control samples from healthy donors and cancer patients. Generated by immunoSEQ multiplex PCR, the TCRdb table keeps only in-frame clones and is missing some. The profile shows approximately 190,000 clones, approximately 90% of them singletons. The sequenced sample was blood. The receptor source for this set is a man younger than 45 in good health. Both conserved end residues are part of each CDR3. A D gene is named only where the DNA matches it firmly. Rows give clone size only sometimes, using once, few, many, or a class for an expanded clone.

TRBJ2-7 TRBV7-9 . 16 TRBD1 CASSLSLGQASYEQYF TGTGCCAGCAGCTTATCCTTGGGACAGGCCTCCTACGAGCAGTACTTC
TRBJ1-1 TRBV18 . 17 TRBD1 CASSLWDSGRGNTEAFF TGTGCCAGCTCACTTTGGGACAGTGGTAGGGGGAACACTGAAGCTTTCTTT
TRBJ2-7 TRBV6-5 . 14 . CASSPQSVSYEQYF TGTGCCAGCAGTCCCCAATCGGTCTCCTACGAGCAGTACTTC
TRBJ1-2 TRBV6-6 . 13 TRBD1 CASSLGTAYGYTF TGTGCCAGCAGCCTCGGGACAGCATATGGCTACACCTTC
TRBJ2-2 TRBV7-3 . 16 TRBD2 CASSLTLAGYTGELFF TGTGCCAGCAGCTTAACACTAGCGGGGTACACCGGGGAGCTGTTTTTT
TRBJ2-1 TRBV7-9 once 15 TRBD1 CASSLAGQSYNEQFF TGTGCCAGCAGCTTAGCGGGACAGTCCTACAATGAGCAGTTCTTC
TRBJ2-7 TRBV5-6 . 16 TRBD2 CASSLVSSGGLYEQYF TGTGCCAGCAGCTTGGTGTCTAGCGGGGGCCTCTACGAGCAGTACTTC
TRBJ1-2 TRBV6-6 . 13 . CASSPGGNYGYTF TGTGCCAGCAGTCCTGGGGGGAACTATGGCTACACCTTC
TRBJ1-3 TRBV27 . 15 . CASSSDGSSGNTIYF TGTGCCAGCAGTAGTGACGGGAGCTCTGGAAACACCATATATTTT
TRBJ1-6 TRBV27 . 18 . CASSFAGHDSSYNSPLHF TGTGCCAGCAGTTTTGCCGGGCACGATAGTTCCTATAATTCACCCCTCCACTTT
TRBJ2-1 TRBV6-4 . 16 TRBD2 CASSEGTSGGWNEQFF TGTGCCAGCAGTGAGGGGACTAGCGGGGGTTGGAATGAGCAGTTCTTC
TRBJ2-3 TRBV7-9 . 14 . CASSLGTGRDTQYF TGTGCCAGCAGCTTAGGAACAGGGCGGGATACGCAGTATTTT
TRBJ2-3 TRBV2 . 13 . CASSEVGTDTQYF TGTGCCAGCAGTGAAGTAGGGACAGATACGCAGTATTTT